These T cell receptor beta chains were read from a single sample in a study of PD-1 blockade in classical Hodgkin lymphoma. TCRdb keeps only in-frame clones here, not all; method: immunoSEQ multiplex PCR. The table lists 95,000 to 100,000 clones, 75% to 90% of them singletons. The sample in question was peripheral blood mononuclear cells (PBMCs), obtained before the second cycle of nivolumab. The source is a human donor with classical Hodgkin lymphoma. Each CDR3 is given with its conserved first and last residue. The order of the fields is V gene, J gene, D gene, clone size, CDR3 DNA, CDR3 protein. D genes are given only for firm matches. Not all rows give a size; the values are once, few, many and, for expanded clones, a class.

TRBV4-1,TRBJ2-7,-,-,TGCGCCAGCAGCCAAGAAGGACGGTACTACGAGCAGTACTTC,CASSQEGRYYEQYF
TRBV4-2,TRBJ1-5,-,-,TGTGCCAGCAGCCCCGACGGTGGGTGGTTTTTGGGCAATCAGCCCCAGCATTTT,CASSPDGGWFLGNQPQHF
TRBV7-2,TRBJ2-1,TRBD2,-,TGTGCCAGCAGCTTAATGCTAGCGGGGGGGCACCATGAGCAGTTCTTC,CASSLMLAGGHHEQFF
TRBV9,TRBJ2-7,-,-,TGTGCCAGCAGCGTAGCAGGGCCCCCCTACGAGCAGTACTTC,CASSVAGPPYEQYF
TRBV4-2,TRBJ1-2,-,-,TGTGCCAGCAGCCAAGGGCATGGCTACACCTTC,CASSQGHGYTF
TRBV5-8,TRBJ2-2,-,-,TGTGCCAGCAGCCCATCGGCTACTACCGGGGAGCTGTTTTTT,CASSPSATTGELFF
TRBV6-6,TRBJ1-2,-,once,TGTGCCAGCAGTTACTCGTCGGCCATAGCTAACTATGGCTACACCTTC,CASSYSSAIANYGYTF
TRBV7-9,TRBJ1-2,TRBD1,-,TGTGCCAGCAGCTCCGCGGACAGGGGTTGGGGCTACACCTTC,CASSSADRGWGYTF
TRBV7-3,TRBJ2-2,-,few,TGTGCCAGCAGCTTAGGACTTTCGAACACCGGGGAGCTGTTTTTT,CASSLGLSNTGELFF
TRBV25-1,TRBJ2-7,-,once,TGTGCCAGCAGTGTGGAGGGGGCGACCTACGAGCAGTACTTC,CASSVEGATYEQYF
TRBV7-2,TRBJ2-2,-,-,TGTGCCAGCATCCCGGGCGGGGGACAAACCGGGGAGCTGTTTTTT,CASIPGGGQTGELFF
TRBV28,TRBJ2-7,-,-,TGTGCCAGCAGTTTAGAAGTATTCTCCTACGAGCAGTACTTC,CASSLEVFSYEQYF
TRBV6-5,TRBJ2-1,-,-,TGTGCCAGCAGTTACACTGACTACAATGAGCAGTTCTTC,CASSYTDYNEQFF
TRBV5-6,TRBJ1-1,-,-,TGTGCCAGCAGCTTGGCCGGTTCGAACACTGAAGCTTTCTTT,CASSLAGSNTEAFF
TRBV6-1,TRBJ1-1,-,-,TGTGCCAGCAGTGATACAGATAACACTGAAGCTTTCTTT,CASSDTDNTEAFF
TRBV5-4,TRBJ1-5,-,-,TGTGCCAGCAGCTTGGGACCCTATAGCAATCAGCCCCAGCATTTT,CASSLGPYSNQPQHF
TRBV4-2,TRBJ2-7,TRBD1,-,TGTGCCAGCAGCTCTAGGACAGGGGGCACGTACGAGCAGTACTTC,CASSSRTGGTYEQYF
TRBV10-3,TRBJ2-1,TRBD2,-,TGTGCCATCAGCGGACTAGCGGGGGGCCCTGAGCAGTTCTTC,CAISGLAGGPEQFF
TRBV7-2,TRBJ2-7,-,-,TGTGCCAGCAGCTTAGTGGAGACGGCCTCCTACGAGCAGTACTTC,CASSLVETASYEQYF
TRBV10-3,TRBJ1-1,TRBD1,-,TGTGCCATCAGTACAGGGGTTAGCACTGAAGCTTTCTTT,CAISTGVSTEAFF